Below are 15 T cell receptor beta chains sequenced from a single sample in a study of CD8+CD57+ T cells in acquired aplastic anemia. It was genomic DNA that served as the template for profiling TCR beta VDJ and CDR3. TCRdb called the reads again in MiXCR, with one record for every CDR3 protein. The sample carries approximately 200,000 distinct CDR3 sequences, roughly 55% recorded once. Sample: sorted CD4+, CD8+, or CD8+CD57+ T cells (not recorded which) from PBMCs. The receptors shown here come from a human donor in good health.

This clonotype was seen repeatedly, ten times or more. The chain links TRBV4-1 to TRBJ1-2; TRBD1 is a possible D gene (5 bases). The ends were cut back, 1 base at V and 4 bases at J, with 13 bases in the middle. Germline lookup yields CDR1 MGHRA and CDR2 YSYEKL. This CDR3 region has 15 residues. DNA for the CDR3: TGCGCCAGCAGCCAAGTGAAGACAGCCTCCTATGGCTACACCTTC. It encodes CASSQVKTASYGYTF.

The CDR3 nucleotides read TGTGCCAGCAGCTACGGACAGTACACCGGGGAGCTGTTTTTT. Translation gives CASSYGQYTGELFF. The chain carries TRBV7-2 and TRBJ2-2, with D tentatively TRBD1 (6 bases). Deletions cut 4 bases from V and 3 bases from J, with 9 bases between. The CDR3 runs 14 residues. The germline V gene has CDR1 SGHTA and CDR2 FQGNSA.

This chain uses TRBV20-1 with TRBJ2-1; no definite D call. Germline V CDR1 and CDR2: DFQATT, SNEGSKA (reference sequence). CDR3 length: 11 amino acids. CDR3 nucleotides: TGCAGCGGGTATAGCTCGGATGAGCAGTTCTTC. Translating it yields CSGYSSDEQFF.

This clonotype was seen only a few times. The V call is TRBV7-8, the J call TRBJ1-2; D may be TRBD1 (5 bases). The CDR3 runs 13 residues. Per germline, CDR1 SGHVS and CDR2 FQNEAQ. Trimming stripped 2 bases from V and 8 bases from J, with 12 bases between. The DNA of the CDR3 is TGTGCCAGCAGCTTATATGGGGCGGCAGGCTACACCTTC. This codes for CASSLYGAAGYTF.

As regards this clonotype: The junction shows a germline mismatch at one end, possibly a read error. The gene calls are TRBV2 and TRBJ1-6; a weak D match, TRBD1 (5 bases). This CDR3 has 16 amino acids. The germline V gene encodes CDR1 SNHLY and CDR2 FYNNEI. The CDR3 sequence: CTSSAPPTEYNSPLHF. The CDR3 region has the DNA TGTACCAGCAGTGCCCCCCCGACAGAGTACAATTCACCCCTCCACTTT.

This chain uses TRBV7-9 with TRBJ1-5, with D unclear. Germline CDR1 and CDR2: SEHNR and FQNEAQ (reference sequence). V was trimmed by 1 base and J by 6 bases, leaving 13 bases between them. The CDR3 consists of 15 residues. The CDR3 DNA reads TGTGCCAGCAGCTTAGTGAACATGGGATCTCAGCCCCAGCATTTT. Its translation is CASSLVNMGSQPQHF.

With respect to this clonotype: The CDR3 end shows no conserved phenylalanine or tryptophan, and so a read error is likely. This chain connects TRBV15 to TRBJ2-3, with D hard to call. This CDR3 is 15 amino acids long. V shed 0 bases and J shed 0 bases, with 7 bases lying between them. CDR1 and CDR2 from the germline V gene are LNHNV and YYDKDF (reference sequence). CDR3 protein: CATSREAGSTDTQYL. The CDR3 DNA reads TGTGCCACCAGCAGAGAGGCAGGCAGCACAGATACGCAGTATCTT.

The chain carries TRBV12-3 or TRBV12-4 and TRBJ1-3; D remains ambiguous. The V end lost 3 bases, the J end lost 11 bases, and 11 bases lay between the germline ends. The CDR3 contains 12 residues. In nucleotides, the CDR3 is TGTGCCAGCAGTTTGGGAGTTAACGCCATATATTTT. This translates into CASSLGVNAIYF.

The count of this clonotype is one. The chain couples TRBV19 to TRBJ2-7, with D hard to call. There are 15 residues in the CDR3. CDR1 is LNHDA, CDR2 SQIVND, per germline (reference sequence). Trimming cost V 1 base and J 12 bases, with 22 bases left between them. The CDR3 here is CASSIVGSAGNDRYF. In DNA, the CDR3 is TGTGCCAGTAGTATAGTCGGGTCTGCTGGCAACGATCGGTACTTC.

The rearrangement joins TRBV20-1 to TRBJ2-7; either TRBD1 or TRBD2 may supply D (5 bases each). The germline V gene encodes CDR1 DFQATT and CDR2 SNEGSKA (reference sequence). The CDR3 runs 14 residues. V lost 3 bases and J 0 bases, leaving 12 bases between the germline ends. CDR3 protein: CSASRGTSSYEQYF. In DNA, the CDR3 is TGCAGTGCTAGTCGGGGCACTAGCTCCTACGAGCAGTACTTC.

This clonotype was found a few times. The chain employs TRBV6-1 and TRBJ1-1; 8 bases map to TRBD1. Germline V gene lookup returns CDR1 MNHNS and CDR2 SASEGT. With V trimmed by 6 bases and J by 4 bases, 10 bases remained unmatched. This CDR3 contains 15 residues. CDR3 DNA sequence: TGTGCCAGCAGGATGGACAGGGATGGAGGCACTGAAGCTTTCTTT. Translation gives CASRMDRDGGTEAFF.

V usage is TRBV9 and J usage is TRBJ2-3, with no clear D. The CDR3 has 13 amino acids. V lost 5 bases to trimming and J lost 4 bases, with 11 bases between them. Germline CDR1 is SGDLS and CDR2 is YYNGEE. The CDR3 sequence: CASSPPRPDTQYF. The CDR3 DNA is TGTGCCAGCAGTCCGCCGCGCCCAGATACGCAGTATTTT. The full variable domain, in which reference TRBV9 and TRBJ2-3 provide the parts outside the CDR3, is DSGVTQTPKHLITATGQRVTLRCSPRSGDLSVYWYQQSLDQGLQFLIQYYNGEERAKGNILERFSAQQFPDLHSELNLSSLELGDSALYFCASSPPRPDTQYFGPGTRLTVL.

Regarding this clonotype: An end of the junction differs from the germline gene, which may be a read error. This chain uses TRBV12-3 or TRBV12-4 with TRBJ1-1; 9 nucleotides match TRBD1. The length of the CDR3 is 15 residues. The CDR3 sequence is CASSFTGGGWGEAFF. The CDR3 DNA reads TGTGCCAGCAGTTTTACAGGGGGCGGATGGGGTGAAGCATTCTTT.

The chain has TRBV20-1 and TRBJ2-1; 12 nucleotides align to TRBD2. Germline V lookup: CDR1 DFQATT, CDR2 SNEGSKA (reference sequence). The J segment lost 10 bases and the V segment lost 3 bases, leaving 4 bases of the junction unmatched. The CDR3 sequence is 13 residues long. The CDR3 reads CSARTSGSGEQFF. The CDR3 DNA sequence: TGCAGTGCTAGGACTAGCGGGAGCGGGGAGCAGTTCTTC.

This clonotype is a singleton in its sample. Germline is not matched at one junction end, which may reflect a read error. The gene calls are TRBV24-1 and TRBJ2-3; D possibly corresponds to TRBD1 (6 bases). The germline V gene has CDR1 KGHDR and CDR2 SFDVKD. This CDR3 spans 12 amino acids. This CDR3 reads CATSDGTSRGNF. DNA for the CDR3: TGTGCCACCAGTGATGGGACATCCCGGGGTAATTTT.